This T cell receptor beta chain originates from a study of T-cell reconstitution after alpha-beta-depleted transplantation in children. This clonotype appeared many times. A TCRbeta library incorporating unique molecular identifiers was prepared. TCRdb re-derived calls from the PCR reads in MiXCR, one entry per CDR3 protein. The sample holds 230,000 or so distinct CDR3 sequences, approximately 9.9% seen once. Material: PBMCs from the stem cell graft donor, obtained from the stem cell graft. The sequence came from a human donor who donated a stem cell graft to a child with SCID.

The CDR3 region is CASSLGAERETQYF. CDR3 in DNA: TGTGCCAGCAGCTTAGGCGCAGAAAGGGAGACCCAGTACTTC. This rearrangement joins TRBV7-9 to TRBJ2-5; D uncertain. There are 14 residues in the CDR3. With 1 base removed from V and 5 bases from J, the gap between germline ends came to 11 bases. CDR1 and CDR2 from the germline V gene are SEHNR and FQNEAQ (reference sequence).